This T cell receptor (beta chain) originates from a study of blood T cell repertoires in COVID-19 (dated by TCRdb to the early 2020s). Turning to the overall study: The collaborator samples originated in the United States, Italy and Spain and spanned the acute and convalescent phases of COVID-19. A freely available public database, intended as a resource for researchers studying the immune response to SARS-CoV-2, is where the repertoires were released. The prospective study material was composed of cDNA or gDNA derived from T cells, B-cell-depleted T cells, or PBMCs. Where available, HLA class I and class II types were obtained from metadata supplied by the sample provider rather than from assay-based typing. Samples were obtained from the ongoing ImmuneRACE study (first 160 participants) and from 1,254 subjects provided by 6 global collaborators. The sample metadata nearly always contained a de-identified subject ID, COVID-19 status, age in years and sex. Subjects who had been exposed to COVID-19, were actively infected with it, or had recovered from it provided the deeply sampled blood TCRbeta repertoires that made up the dataset.

TCRbeta CDR3 regions were amplified from genomic DNA using the immunoSEQ Assay, a bias-controlled multiplex PCR. Concerning the study's data processing: The number of nucleated cells in each sample was estimated from the amplification of reference gene primers within the assay. To quantify the absolute abundance of each unique TCRbeta CDR3 rearrangement, sequence reads were collapsed and filtered. For each sample, productive Simpson clonality was calculated as the square root of Simpson's diversity index across productive rearrangements. Not all clones reach the TCRdb copy of this immuneACCESS table, which keeps in-frame sequences only. Checked studies attribute under half of the gap to unresolved V genes and leave the rest unexplained. V and J calls and clone size are given by that table; D and trimming were obtained from the DNA. Here the sample has 60,000 to 75,000 clones; 86% occur a single time. The ten top clones hold 3.5% to 5% of the sample.

The investigation overall reported the following: The amount of clinical and demographic metadata varied by source and participant and was provided uncurated.

Comment on this clone: Its cognate antigen has yet to be identified. Base-call qualities are not available, and no considerably larger clone is one nucleotide away.

Whole blood was collected in K2EDTA tubes by collaborating institutions according to the institutions' own protocols. For TCRbeta analysis, collaborator samples were shipped as frozen whole blood, as isolated PBMCs, or as DNA extracted from either sample type. The receptor was isolated from a man between 65 and 85 years old with active COVID-19. The material sequenced was peripheral blood.

The CDR3: CASTIAGRVGNEQFF. The nucleotide sequence reads TGTGCCAGTACCATAGCGGGGAGGGTGGGTAATGAGCAGTTCTTC. The rearrangement combines TRBV19 with TRBJ2-1, with 8 central nucleotides matching TRBD2. The germline V gene (reference sequence) specifies LNHDA as CDR1 and SQIVND as CDR2. Including cysteine and phenylalanine, the CDR3 has 15 amino acids. The DNA shown is the 45-base CDR3, in frame from base 1. V trim: 7 bases; J trim: 7 bases; unmatched bases: 12.